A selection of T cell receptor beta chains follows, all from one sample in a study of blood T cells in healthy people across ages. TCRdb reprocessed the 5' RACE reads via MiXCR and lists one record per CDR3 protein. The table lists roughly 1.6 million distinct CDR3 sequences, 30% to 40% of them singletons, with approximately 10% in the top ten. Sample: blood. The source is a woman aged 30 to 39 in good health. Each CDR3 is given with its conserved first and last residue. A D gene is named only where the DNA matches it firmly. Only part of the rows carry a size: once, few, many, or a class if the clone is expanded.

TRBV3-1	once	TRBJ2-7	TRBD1	TGTGCCAGCAGCCAAAAGATAGCAGGGGGCAACGAGCAGTACTTC	CASSQKIAGGNEQYF
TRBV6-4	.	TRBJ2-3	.	TGTGCCAGCACCCCAGGTACGCAGTATTTT	CASTPGTQYF
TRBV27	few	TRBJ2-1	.	TGTGCCAGCATTAAGGGCGGGAACGTGAATGAGCAGTTCTTC	CASIKGGNVNEQFF
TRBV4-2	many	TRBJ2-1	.	TGTGCCAGCAGCCAAGAGCCCCAGGGGTGGGGCAATGAGCAGTTCTTC	CASSQEPQGWGNEQFF
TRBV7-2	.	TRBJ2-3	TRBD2	TGTGCCAGCAACTTAGCCCTAGCGGGAGGCATGAGCACAGATACGCAGTATTTT	CASNLALAGGMSTDTQYF
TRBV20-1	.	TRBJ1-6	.	TGCAGTGCTAGAGATGCAGAATCACCCCTCCACTTT	CSARDAESPLHF
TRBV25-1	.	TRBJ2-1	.	TGTGCCAGCAGTGAATATGGTCGGGGCCACTCCTACAATGAGCAGTTCTTC	CASSEYGRGHSYNEQFF
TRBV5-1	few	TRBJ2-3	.	TGCGCCAGCAGCTCCGGGCTGACGACTAGCACAGATACGCAGTATTTT	CASSSGLTTSTDTQYF
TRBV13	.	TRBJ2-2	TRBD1	TGTGCCAGCAGCCCCCTCACAGGGGCCGGGGAGCTGTTTTTT	CASSPLTGAGELFF
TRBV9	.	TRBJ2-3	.	TGTGCCAGCAGCGTACAGGGGGGTGTCACAGATACGCAGTATTTT	CASSVQGGVTDTQYF
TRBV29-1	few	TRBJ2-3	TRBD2	TGCAGCGTTGTGAGGGGCGGGAGTACAGATACGCAGTATTTT	CSVVRGGSTDTQYF
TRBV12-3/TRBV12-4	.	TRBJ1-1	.	TGTGCCAGCAGGGGGTCTTGGTCGAACACTGAAGCTTTCTTT	CASRGSWSNTEAFF
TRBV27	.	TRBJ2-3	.	TGTGCCAGCAGTTTAAGAAGTCGCAGCGGGAGCACAGATACGCAGTATTTT	CASSLRSRSGSTDTQYF
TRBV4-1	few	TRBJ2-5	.	TGCGCCAGCAGCCCTGTACGGTCCGACAATGAGCAGTACTTC	CASSPVRSDNEQYF
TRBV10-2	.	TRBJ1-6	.	TGCGCCAGCAACCGACAGGCTCCGGGCAATTCACCCCTCCACTTT	CASNRQAPGNSPLHF
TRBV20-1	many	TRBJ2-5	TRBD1	TGCAGTGCAGGACAGGGTACAGAGACCCAGTACTTC	CSAGQGTETQYF
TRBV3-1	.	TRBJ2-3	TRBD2	TGTGCCAGCAGCCAGGCACTAGCGGGCACAGATACGCAGTATTTT	CASSQALAGTDTQYF